This T cell receptor beta chain is from a study of cytomegalovirus exposure and HLA in healthy donors. Comment on this clone: Its antigen is undetermined.

Broader study findings: By HLA locus, TCR association rates varied in a later analysis, with DRB1 showing the most and HLA-C the fewest. Overall, under 200 TCR beta chains were annotated as cytomegalovirus-associated.

Vbeta (60) and Jbeta (13) primers were used in the PCR. Measured with immunoSEQ multiplex PCR; TCRdb has only the in-frame clones, and not every one. Of 150,000 to 200,000 clones listed, 82% are singletons. Germline CDR1 reads LGHNA; CDR2 reads YSLEER. The CDR3 contains 15 residues. V was clipped by 0 bases and J by 0 bases, with 8 bases between them. The sequence was obtained from a boy aged 2-15 years in good health and CMV-seronegative. The sample was PBMCs. The chain uses TRBV4-3 and TRBJ1-1; no definite D call. The CDR3 DNA follows: TGCGCCAGCAGCCAAGATTACGGGGTGAACACTGAAGCTTTCTTT. It encodes CASSQDYGVNTEAFF.